The rows below give T cell receptor beta chains drawn from one sample of a study of blood T cell repertoires in COVID-19. Produced via immunoSEQ multiplex PCR; TCRdb's table is partial and in-frame only. The sample yields about 83,000 clones, approximately 86% seen once. What was sequenced was peripheral blood. All receptors derive from an elderly man with active or convalescent COVID-19. The CDR3 runs from the conserved cysteine through the conserved F or W. D genes are given only for firm matches. Clone size is stated in some rows and not others, as once, few, many or a class when expanded.

>NA|TRBJ2-5|NA|TRBV5-1
CASSLVGVLGAGQETQYF
TGCGCCAGCAGCTTGGTCGGGGTGTTAGGCGCTGGGCAAGAGACCCAGTACTTC
>NA|TRBJ1-6|TRBD1|TRBV9
CASSPSGTGASYSPLHF
TGTGCCAGCAGCCCAAGTGGGACAGGGGCCTCCTATTCACCCCTCCACTTT
>NA|TRBJ1-2|NA|TRBV18
CASSSGRGYGYTF
TGTGCCAGCTCCAGCGGACGTGGCTATGGCTACACCTTC
>NA|TRBJ2-1|NA|TRBV6-5
CASSYQGQNEQFF
TGTGCCAGCAGTTATCAGGGGCAAAATGAGCAGTTCTTC
>NA|TRBJ1-2|NA|TRBV4-1
CASSPLTGSYGYTF
TGCGCCAGCAGCCCACTGACAGGATCCTATGGCTACACCTTC
>NA|TRBJ1-5|TRBD1|TRBV19
CASRPRGGNQPQHF
TGTGCCAGTAGACCCAGGGGGGGCAATCAGCCCCAGCATTTT
>NA|TRBJ2-3|TRBD2|TRBV28
CASSFIGGSSTDTQYF
TGTGCCAGCAGTTTTATCGGGGGGTCCAGCACAGATACGCAGTATTTT
>NA|TRBJ2-5|NA|TRBV24-1
CATSVGAQETQYF
TGTGCCACCAGTGTTGGGGCCCAAGAGACCCAGTACTTC
>NA|TRBJ2-2|TRBD1|TRBV16
CASSQPSTGATGELFF
TGTGCCAGCAGCCAACCTTCGACAGGGGCCACCGGGGAGCTGTTTTTT
>NA|TRBJ2-2|NA|TRBV19
CASSMRPGTTNTGELFF
TGTGCCAGTAGTATGCGACCCGGGACAACGAACACCGGGGAGCTGTTTTTT
>once|TRBJ2-1|TRBD2|TRBV30
CAWRVTSGLYNEQFF
TGTGCCTGGAGGGTGACTAGCGGGCTTTACAATGAGCAGTTCTTC
>once|TRBJ1-2|NA|TRBV19
CASSNRERYGYTF
TGTGCCAGTAGTAACAGGGAACGGTATGGCTACACCTTC
>NA|TRBJ1-5|TRBD1|TRBV19
CASRPGDSGPQAQHF
TGTGCCAGTAGACCCGGGGACAGTGGGCCTCAAGCCCAGCATTTT
>NA|TRBJ2-1|NA|TRBV24-1
CATSARQEFNEQFF
TGTGCCACCTCCGCCCGACAGGAATTCAATGAGCAGTTCTTC
>NA|TRBJ1-6|NA|TRBV19
CASSTTGDSDSPLHF
TGTGCCAGTAGCACCACAGGAGACTCGGATTCACCCCTCCACTTT
>NA|TRBJ1-5|NA|TRBV19
CASSEGGGNQPQHF
TGTGCCAGTAGTGAAGGGGGTGGCAATCAGCCCCAGCATTTT
>NA|TRBJ2-3|TRBD1|TRBV7-7
CASSSTTGALDTQYF
TGTGCTAGCAGCTCGACTACAGGGGCGTTAGATACGCAGTATTTT
>NA|TRBJ2-2|NA|TRBV6-5
CASRRTTYTGELFF
TGTGCCAGCAGGAGGACTACATACACCGGGGAGCTGTTTTTT
>once|TRBJ1-1|NA|TRBV28
CASSSRQVNTEAFF
TGTGCCAGCAGTTCTCGACAGGTGAACACTGAAGCTTTCTTT
>NA|TRBJ1-1|NA|TRBV6-1
CASSEVWRQHHNEAFF
TGTGCCAGCAGTGAAGTGTGGAGGCAACACCATAATGAAGCTTTCTTT
>NA|TRBJ2-3|TRBD2|TRBV5-1
CASSTGGAGGPGDTQYF
TGCGCCAGCAGCACAGGGGGAGCGGGAGGGCCAGGAGATACGCAGTATTTT
>NA|TRBJ2-1|NA|TRBV30
CAWAGFVVNNEQFF
TGTGCCTGGGCAGGGTTCGTGGTTAACAATGAGCAGTTCTTC
>once|TRBJ2-2|TRBD2|TRBV30
CAWTSGANTGELFF
TGTGCCTGGACTAGCGGAGCTAACACCGGGGAGCTGTTTTTT
>NA|TRBJ2-5|TRBD2|TRBV24-1
CATSEPTSGGRETQYF
TGTGCCACCAGTGAACCAACTAGCGGGGGACGGGAGACCCAGTACTTC
>NA|TRBJ1-1|NA|TRBV6-5
CASSYSGGTWGTEAFF
TGTGCCAGCAGTTACTCGGGGGGGACTTGGGGCACTGAAGCTTTCTTT
>once|TRBJ1-3|NA|TRBV6-1
CASSERGGGLGNTIYF
TGTGCCAGCAGTGAAAGGGGAGGGGGGCTTGGAAACACCATATATTTT
>NA|TRBJ1-1|TRBD1|TRBV29-1
CSVVPQGAGEAFF
TGCAGCGTCGTCCCACAGGGGGCAGGTGAAGCTTTCTTT
>NA|TRBJ1-1|NA|TRBV6-5
CASRPRQGSTEAFF
TGTGCCAGCAGGCCTCGCCAGGGTTCCACTGAAGCTTTCTTT
>once|TRBJ1-6|TRBD1|TRBV30
CAWGDSYNSPLHF
TGTGCCTGGGGGGACAGCTATAATTCACCCCTCCACTTT
>NA|TRBJ2-3|TRBD1|TRBV6-5
CASSYSGQGRSDTQYF
TGTGCCAGCAGTTACTCGGGACAGGGGCGCTCAGATACGCAGTATTTT
>NA|TRBJ1-5|TRBD1|TRBV28
CASSFRQGVPNQPQHF
TGTGCCAGCAGTTTCCGACAGGGGGTCCCAAATCAGCCCCAGCATTTT
>few|TRBJ1-1|TRBD1|TRBV19
CASSILGGLGNTEAFF
TGTGCCAGTAGTATTCTAGGGGGCCTCGGGAACACTGAAGCTTTCTTT
>NA|TRBJ1-2|TRBD1|TRBV30
CAWSVQGAVGYTF
TGTGCCTGGAGTGTTCAGGGGGCGGTTGGCTACACCTTC
>NA|TRBJ1-3|NA|TRBV24-1
CATSVRSPSSGNTIYF
TGTGCCACCAGTGTGCGTAGTCCTAGCTCTGGAAACACCATATATTTT
>NA|TRBJ2-3|NA|TRBV4-1
CASSRQGGGDTQYF
TGCGCCAGCAGCCGCCAGGGAGGTGGGGATACGCAGTATTTT
>NA|TRBJ1-4|NA|TRBV27
CASSGSRSATNEKLFF
TGTGCCAGCAGTGGGAGCAGGAGTGCAACTAATGAAAAACTGTTTTTT
>NA|TRBJ1-4|NA|TRBV7-9
CASSWGLGQLFF
TGTGCCAGCAGCTGGGGGCTGGGGCAACTGTTTTTT
>NA|TRBJ2-2|NA|TRBV7-9
CASRLQGNTGELFF
TGTGCCAGCAGATTACAGGGGAACACCGGGGAGCTGTTTTTT
>once|TRBJ1-4|NA|TRBV5-1
CASREGWTNEKLFF
TGCGCCAGCAGGGAGGGGTGGACTAATGAAAAACTGTTTTTT
>NA|TRBJ2-3|NA|TRBV5-1
CASSLEPSTDTQYF
TGCGCCAGCAGCTTGGAGCCCAGCACAGATACGCAGTATTTT
>once|TRBJ2-3|NA|TRBV9
CASSVDSGSTDTQYF
TGTGCCAGCAGCGTAGATAGCGGAAGCACAGATACGCAGTATTTT
>NA|TRBJ1-2|NA|TRBV27
CASSGAADWGYTF
TGTGCCAGCAGTGGGGCTGCCGATTGGGGCTACACCTTC
>NA|TRBJ1-1|NA|TRBV18
CASSPWGLGTEAFF
TGTGCCAGCTCACCTTGGGGCTTGGGCACTGAAGCTTTCTTT
>NA|TRBJ2-5|NA|TRBV4-2
CASSQGQGIDRETQYF
TGTGCCAGCAGCCAAGGACAAGGAATTGATCGAGAGACCCAGTACTTC
>NA|TRBJ2-1|TRBD2|TRBV27
CASSWREGNEQFF
TGTGCCAGCAGTTGGCGGGAGGGCAATGAGCAGTTCTTC
>once|TRBJ1-2|NA|TRBV29-1
CTYTGVGANYGYTF
TGCACTTACACGGGGGTGGGAGCTAACTATGGCTACACCTTC
>NA|TRBJ1-4|NA|TRBV4-1
CASSQGRGEMGKLFF
TGCGCCAGCAGCCAGGGGCGGGGGGAGATGGGAAAACTGTTTTTT